Each of the 30 T cell receptor beta chains below was sequenced from the same sample in a study of CD8+CD57+ T cells in acquired aplastic anemia. Patients who underwent sequencing had shown CD8+CD57+ cell expansion by flow cytometry. TCR beta VDJ and CDR3 profiles were obtained from a genomic DNA template. TCRdb re-derived calls from the reads in MiXCR, one entry per CDR3 protein. In the table there are about 160,000 distinct CDR3 sequences, over 70% of which are singletons. The sequenced material came from sorted CD4+, CD8+, or CD8+CD57+ T cells (not recorded which) from PBMCs. These receptors all stem from a human donor with aplastic anemia.

Many counts were recorded for this clonotype. The V call is TRBV6-4, the J call TRBJ2-3, with unresolved D. CDR3 size: 14 residues. V was clipped by 2 bases and J by 0 bases, with 6 bases between them. Germline CDR1 and CDR2: MRHNA and SNTAGT. CDR3 amino acids: CASSDRASTDTQYF. The CDR3 DNA reads TGTGCCAGCAGTGACCGAGCCAGCACAGATACGCAGTATTTT.

This chain links TRBV7-6 with TRBJ2-3, with TRBD2 identical over 7 bases. V dropped 5 bases and J dropped 2; count of bases not matched to a gene: 4. The CDR3 covers 14 residues. Per germline, CDR1 SGHVS and CDR2 FNYEAQ. The CDR3 protein is CASSGGGDTDTQYF. In DNA, the CDR3 is TGTGCCAGCAGCGGGGGGGGGGACACAGATACGCAGTATTTT.

The chain is built from TRBV10-3 and TRBJ1-1; no firm D call. The CDR3 totals 13 residues. Germline CDR1 and CDR2: ENHRY and SYGVKD. Trimming left V 7 bases short and J 1 base short, with 10 bases between. In DNA form, the CDR3 reads TGTGCCATCACCGCGAATGGGAACACTGAAGCTTTCTTT. Protein product: CAITANGNTEAFF.

The chain links TRBV7-8 to TRBJ2-3; no definite D call. Germline V gene sequence: CDR1 SGHVS, CDR2 FQNEAQ. This CDR3 comprises 13 residues. The germline V and J ends were trimmed by 7 bases and 0 bases, with 8 bases remaining between them. CDR3 sequence: CASKDGSTDTQYF. DNA of the CDR3: TGTGCCAGCAAGGACGGAAGCACAGATACGCAGTATTTT.

The chain recombines TRBV14 with TRBJ2-2; perhaps TRBD2 as D (6 bases). The germline V gene encodes CDR1 SGHDN and CDR2 FVKESK. Trimming left V 1 base short and J 4 bases short, with 7 bases between. The CDR3 is made up of 14 amino acids. CDR3 nucleotide sequence: TGTGCCAGCAGCCAAGTCGGGGGCACCGGGGAGCTGTTTTTT. Translating it yields CASSQVGGTGELFF.

About this clonotype itself: A read error may produce the germline difference seen at one junction end. V gene TRBV7-7 combines with J gene TRBJ2-5; D perhaps matches TRBD2 (8 bases). Looked up from germline, CDR1 is SSHAT and CDR2 is FNYEAQ (reference sequence). The CDR3 loop spans 17 amino acids. The CDR3 region has the DNA TGTGCTAGCAGCCAGAGGGGGCTAGCGGGTCTGGGAGAGACCCAGTACTTC. Its protein is CASSQRGLAGLGETQYF. Complete variable domain (other parts from reference TRBV7-7 and TRBJ2-5): GAGVSQSPRYKVTKRGQDVTLRCDPISSHATLYWYQQALGQGPEFLTYFNYEAQPDKSGLPSDRFSAERPEGSISTLTIQRTEQRDSAMYRCASSQRGLAGLGETQYFGPGTRLLVL.

This clonotype was recorded many times. The genes are TRBV7-9 and TRBJ1-1; D uncertain. Germline lookup yields CDR1 SEHNR and CDR2 FQNEAQ (reference sequence). V dropped 3 bases and J dropped 4 bases, with 6 bases sitting between them. The CDR3 has 12 amino acids. The CDR3: CASSLGTTEAFF. The CDR3 nucleotides read TGTGCCAGCAGCTTGGGCACCACTGAAGCTTTCTTT.

The chain uses TRBV7-2 and TRBJ1-6, with 10 positions matching TRBD1. This CDR3 is built from 15 residues. V dropped 3 bases and J dropped 10; count of bases not matched to a gene: 6. Germline V gene data show CDR1 as SGHTA and CDR2 as FQGNSA. CDR3 bases: TGTGCCAGCAGCTTTCAGACAGGGGGCGGGTCACCCCTCCACTTT. Translated: CASSFQTGGGSPLHF. Supplemented by reference TRBV7-2 and TRBJ1-6, the full variable domain reads GAGVSQSPSNKVTEKGKDVELRCDPISGHTALYWYRQSLGQGLEFLIYFQGNSAPDKSGLPSDRFSAERTGGSVSTLTIQRTQQEDSAVYLCASSFQTGGGSPLHFGNGTRLTVT.

The gene calls are TRBV7-2 and TRBJ2-1, with a tentative D call TRBD2 (5 bases). This CDR3 has 13 residues. V lost 5 bases to trimming and J lost 4 bases, with 9 bases between them. From germline, CDR1 is SGHTA and CDR2 FQGNSA. CDR3 sequence reads: CASSKAGYNEQFF. The CDR3 DNA is TGTGCCAGCAGCAAGGCGGGTTACAATGAGCAGTTCTTC.

This chain links TRBV10-3 with TRBJ1-5; D gene ambiguous. CDR3 length equals 14 residues. V lost 5 bases to trimming and J lost 1 base, with 9 bases between them. Germline CDR1 ENHRY, CDR2 SYGVKD. CDR3 coding DNA: TGTGCCATCAGTACCGACGGGAGCAATCAGCCCCAGCATTTT. Residues: CAISTDGSNQPQHF.

The chain employs TRBV6-4 and TRBJ1-6, with D maybe TRBD1 (5 bases). Trimming left V 5 bases short and J 10 bases short, with 15 bases between. The CDR3 has 14 amino acids. Germline values: CDR1 MRHNA, CDR2 SNTAGT. CDR3 protein: CASSSGGGGSPLHF. The CDR3 DNA is TGTGCCAGCAGTAGTGGCGGGGGTGGATCACCCCTCCACTTT.

The V call is TRBV20-1, the J call TRBJ2-7; D may be TRBD2 (6 bases). This CDR3 contains 11 residues. Germline V gene sequence: CDR1 DFQATT, CDR2 SNEGSKA (reference sequence). Trimming removed 6 bases at V and 6 bases at J, with 12 bases between. CDR3 nucleotide sequence: TGCAGTGCCTGGAGGGCAGCCGAGCAGTACTTC. It specifies CSAWRAAEQYF.

V and J are TRBV10-1 and TRBJ2-7; TRBD1 matches 7 bases. Germline CDR1 is WNHNN and CDR2 is SYGVQD (reference sequence). The CDR3 length is 13 residues. Unmatched junction bases numbered 5, after V lost 6 bases and J lost 3 bases. The CDR3 bases are TGCGCCAGCAGAGGGGACAGCAGCTACGAGCAGTACTTC. It specifies CASRGDSSYEQYF.

The V and J genes are TRBV20-1 and TRBJ1-1; 10 nucleotides line up with TRBD1. Germline-derived CDR1 and CDR2 are DFQATT and SNEGSKA (reference sequence). V lost 5 bases and J lost 4; bases outside the gene matches: 10. The CDR3 is 15 residues long. The CDR3 sequence is CSAPGTGVGTTEAFF. CDR3 nucleotide sequence: TGCAGTGCTCCCGGGACAGGGGTGGGGACCACTGAAGCTTTCTTT.

This clonotype has only a few counts. V is TRBV10-3 and J is TRBJ2-7; the D is unclear. V was shortened by 0 bases and J by 0 bases, with 9 bases between the two germline ends. The CDR3 totals 15 residues. The germline V gene encodes CDR1 ENHRY and CDR2 SYGVKD. The CDR3 DNA reads as TGTGCCATCAGTGAGTCGATAACCCGCTCCTACGAGCAGTACTTC. As protein: CAISESITRSYEQYF.

The chain has TRBV20-1 and TRBJ2-7, with 11 bases matching TRBD1. The CDR3 covers 13 residues. Losses at the gene ends were 3 bases for V and 4 bases for J; bases not matched to a gene: 2. Per the germline V gene, CDR1 is DFQATT and CDR2 is SNEGSKA (reference sequence). The CDR3, as DNA: TGCAGTGCTAGGGGACAGGGGGATTACGAGCAGTACTTC. Residues: CSARGQGDYEQYF.

This chain uses TRBV10-2 with TRBJ2-7; D uncertain. The CDR3 extends over 14 amino acids. Between the trimmed V and J ends, which lost 2 bases and 6 bases, there was a span of 14 bases. The V gene's germline CDR1 is WSHSY and CDR2 SAAADI. The CDR3 region is CASSEPFLGFEQYF. The DNA for the CDR3 is TGCGCCAGCAGTGAGCCGTTTTTGGGGTTCGAGCAGTACTTC.

The V gene is TRBV20-1, the J gene TRBJ2-3, with 13 positions matching TRBD2. The V and J ends lost 2 bases and 8 bases, in that order; junction bases with no gene match: 7. The CDR3 covers 15 residues. The germline gives CDR1 DFQATT, CDR2 SNEGSKA (reference sequence). The CDR3 loop is CSARHGLAGVGTQYF. The CDR3 nucleotides read TGCAGTGCTAGACACGGACTAGCGGGAGTTGGTACGCAGTATTTT.

This clonotype came up many times. This rearrangement joins TRBV2 to TRBJ2-7, with 10 positions matching TRBD1. This CDR3 is 15 amino acids long. The germline V gene has CDR1 SNHLY and CDR2 FYNNEI. V was clipped by 6 bases and J by 4 bases; unmatched bases: 9. The CDR3 DNA reads TGTGCCAGCAGCGACAGGGGGCGCCTTATATACGAGCAGTACTTC. This sequence encodes CASSDRGRLIYEQYF. The complete variable domain, with remaining parts taken from reference TRBV2 and TRBJ2-7, reads EPEVTQTPSHQVTQMGQEVILRCVPISNHLYFYWYRQILGQKVEFLVSFYNNEISEKSEIFDDQFSVERPDGSNFTLKIRSTKLEDSAMYFCASSDRGRLIYEQYFGPGTRLTVT.

The gene calls are TRBV7-9 and TRBJ1-4; D unclear. The CDR3 consists of 16 residues. The germline gives CDR1 SEHNR, CDR2 FQNEAQ (reference sequence). Trimming removed 5 bases at V and 0 bases at J, with 13 bases between. CDR3 sequence: CASSPDGLTTNEKLFF. CDR3 in DNA: TGTGCCAGCAGCCCGGACGGACTCACAACTAATGAAAAACTGTTTTTT.

V is TRBV5-1 and J is TRBJ2-1; a weak D match, TRBD2 (6 bases). This CDR3 comprises 15 residues. The V gene's germline CDR1 is SGHRS and CDR2 YFSETQ. V was cut by 6 bases and J by 4 bases, with 17 bases left in between. CDR3 nucleotide sequence: TGCGCCAGCACTGCCCGGGCGGGGCGATACAATGAGCAGTTCTTC. Protein product: CASTARAGRYNEQFF.

V and J are TRBV7-9 and TRBJ2-5; 8 nucleotides match TRBD1. The length of the CDR3 is 16 residues. CDR1 and CDR2 from the germline V gene are SEHNR and FQNEAQ (reference sequence). J lost 1 base, V lost 5 bases, and 9 bases had no gene match. DNA of the CDR3: TGTGCCAGCAGCCCTGCCGGGACAGGACCCCAAGAGACCCAGTACTTC. Residues: CASSPAGTGPQETQYF.

By share, this clonotype ranks as medium-sized (0.01 to 0.1%). V is TRBV10-3 and J is TRBJ2-7; possible D gene TRBD2, 5 bases. The CDR3 has 15 residues. V was cut by 0 bases and J by 0 bases, with 9 bases left in between. Germline V gene sequence: CDR1 ENHRY, CDR2 SYGVKD. The CDR3 loop is CAISESDRGSYEQYV. CDR3 nucleotide sequence: TGTGCCATCAGTGAGTCGGATCGGGGCTCCTACGAGCAGTACGTC.

This chain joins TRBV6-5 and TRBJ1-2, with no clear D. Germline CDR1 reads MNHEY; CDR2 reads SVGAGI. V was cut by 8 bases and J by 2 bases, with 12 bases left in between. The CDR3 length is 13 residues. The CDR3 coding sequence is TGTGCCAGCGGAGGAAGCAACAACTATGGCTACACCTTC. It is translated as CASGGSNNYGYTF.

The rearrangement links TRBV15 to TRBJ2-1; D is undetermined. CDR1 and CDR2 from the germline V gene are LNHNV and YYDKDF (reference sequence). Trimming shortened V by 0 bases and J by 9 bases, and 6 bases separated the two germline ends. This CDR3 has 12 amino acids. CDR3 protein: CATSREGGEQFF. The CDR3, as DNA: TGTGCCACCAGCAGAGAGGGCGGTGAGCAGTTCTTC. Complete variable domain (other parts from reference TRBV15 and TRBJ2-1): DAMVIQNPRYQVTQFGKPVTLSCSQTLNHNVMYWYQQKSSQAPKLLFHYYDKDFNNEADTPDNFQSRRPNTSFCFLDIRSPGLGDTAMYLCATSREGGEQFFGPGTRLTVL.

This chain connects TRBV13 to TRBJ2-7, with 7 bases fitting TRBD2. Germline-derived CDR1 and CDR2 are PRHDT and FYEKMQ (reference sequence). Unmatched junction bases numbered 7, after V lost 5 bases and J lost 3 bases. CDR3 length: 14 amino acids. The CDR3 here is CASSAAGVIYEQYF. CDR3 DNA: TGTGCCAGCAGCGCTGCGGGAGTGATCTACGAGCAGTACTTC.

The table lists this clonotype with a few counts. The chain is built from TRBV5-1 and TRBJ2-7, with D maybe TRBD1 (5 bases). The ends were cut back, 4 bases at V and 4 bases at J, with 12 bases in the middle. Germline CDR1 is SGHRS and CDR2 is YFSETQ. There are 13 residues in the CDR3. CDR3 nucleotide sequence: TGCGCCAGCAGCCTAGGGGCCGTGTACGAGCAGTACTTC. Translated, it gives CASSLGAVYEQYF.

This clonotype was detected a few times. At one of its ends the junction is not consistent with the germline gene, which may arise from a read error. CDR3 region: CASSKDTQETQYF. The CDR3, as DNA: TGTGCTAGCAGCAAGGACACGCAAGAGACCCAGTACTTC. The chain couples TRBV7-7 to TRBJ2-5, with D maybe TRBD1 (5 bases). The CDR3 loop spans 13 amino acids. Looked up from germline, CDR1 is SSHAT and CDR2 is FNYEAQ (reference sequence).

The chain uses TRBV9 and TRBJ1-1; D call uncertain. The germline V gene encodes CDR1 SGDLS and CDR2 YYNGEE. The CDR3 runs 12 residues. Trimming removed 4 bases at V and 1 base at J, with 5 bases between. The CDR3 DNA is TGTGCCAGCAGCCCCTGGAACACTGAAGCTTTCTTT. This sequence encodes CASSPWNTEAFF.

This rearrangement joins TRBV27 to TRBJ1-4; weak D call: TRBD1 (5 bases). V lost 5 bases and J lost 7, with 11 bases in between. Germline values: CDR1 MNHEY, CDR2 SMNVEV (reference sequence). CDR3 length: 13 residues. The CDR3 bases are TGTGCCAGCAGTCCCGAGGGGAGTGAAAAACTGTTTTTT. Encoded protein: CASSPEGSEKLFF.